The following is a T cell receptor (beta chain) sequence with its context. This entry is derived from a study of blood T cell repertoires in COVID-19. For the study at large: Collection of acute and convalescent COVID-19 samples took place in the United States, Italy and Spain. The analysed material was cDNA or gDNA that came from T cells, B-cell-depleted T cells, or PBMCs.

Original methodology: Amplification of reference gene primers was used by the study to estimate nucleated cell counts. TCRdb keeps only in-frame clones here, not all; method: immunoSEQ multiplex PCR. That table supplies the V and J calls and clone size; D and trimming were determined from the DNA. The data contain 40,000 to 60,000 clones, roughly 89% of them seen just once; the ten biggest clones take up about 1.6%. J lost 4 bases, V lost 5 bases, and 18 bases had no gene match. The CDR3 length is 19 residues. Germline CDR1 and CDR2: LNHDA and SQIVND (reference sequence). J is TRBJ2-3 and V is TRBV19, with 10 positions matching TRBD2. The sequence was obtained from a man in his fifties or sixties with acute or convalescent COVID-19. Source material: peripheral blood. The CDR3 DNA reads as TGTGCCAGTAGTTCTTCCAAGCGGGAGGGCCGGGATTCCGCAGATACGCAGTATTTT. Encoded protein: CASSSSKREGRDSADTQYF.